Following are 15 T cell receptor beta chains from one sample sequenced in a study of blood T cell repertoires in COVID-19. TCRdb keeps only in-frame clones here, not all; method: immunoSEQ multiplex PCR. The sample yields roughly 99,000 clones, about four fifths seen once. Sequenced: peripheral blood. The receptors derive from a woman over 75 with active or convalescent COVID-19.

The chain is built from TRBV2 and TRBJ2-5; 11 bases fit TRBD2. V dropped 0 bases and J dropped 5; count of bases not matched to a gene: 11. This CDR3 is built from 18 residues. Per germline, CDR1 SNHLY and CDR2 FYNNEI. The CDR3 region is CASSEARIAGGASETQYF. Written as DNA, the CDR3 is TGTGCCAGCAGTGAAGCTAGAATAGCGGGAGGGGCGTCGGAGACCCAGTACTTC.

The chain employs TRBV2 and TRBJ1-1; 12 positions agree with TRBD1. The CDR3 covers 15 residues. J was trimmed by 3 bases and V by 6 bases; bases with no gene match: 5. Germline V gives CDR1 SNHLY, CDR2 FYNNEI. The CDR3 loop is CASRGQGAIDTEAFF. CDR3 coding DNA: TGTGCCAGCAGGGGACAGGGGGCTATCGACACTGAAGCTTTCTTT.

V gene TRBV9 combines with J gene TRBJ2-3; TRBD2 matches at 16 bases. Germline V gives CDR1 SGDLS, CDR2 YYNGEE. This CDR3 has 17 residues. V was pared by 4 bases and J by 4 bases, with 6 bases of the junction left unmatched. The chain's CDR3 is CASSSTGLAGGSDTQYF. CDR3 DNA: TGTGCCAGCAGCTCGACGGGACTAGCGGGAGGGTCAGATACGCAGTATTTT.

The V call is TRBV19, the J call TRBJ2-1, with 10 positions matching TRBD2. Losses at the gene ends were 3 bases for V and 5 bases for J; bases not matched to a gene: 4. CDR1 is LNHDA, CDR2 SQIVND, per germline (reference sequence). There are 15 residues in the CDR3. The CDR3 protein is CASSIPGLANNEQFF. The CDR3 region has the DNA TGTGCCAGTAGTATCCCGGGACTAGCGAACAATGAGCAGTTCTTC.

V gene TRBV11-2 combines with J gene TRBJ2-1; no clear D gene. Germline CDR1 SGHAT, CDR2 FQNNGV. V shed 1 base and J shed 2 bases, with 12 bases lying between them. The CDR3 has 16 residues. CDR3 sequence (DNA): TGTGCCAGCAGCTTAGGTAAGCCACGAACCTACAATGAGCAGTTCTTC. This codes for CASSLGKPRTYNEQFF.

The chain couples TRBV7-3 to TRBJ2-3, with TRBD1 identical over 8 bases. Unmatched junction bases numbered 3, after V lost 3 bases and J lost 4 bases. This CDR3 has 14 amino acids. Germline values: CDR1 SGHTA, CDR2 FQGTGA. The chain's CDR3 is CASSFDRGPDTQYF. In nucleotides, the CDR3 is TGTGCCAGCAGCTTCGACAGGGGCCCAGATACGCAGTATTTT.

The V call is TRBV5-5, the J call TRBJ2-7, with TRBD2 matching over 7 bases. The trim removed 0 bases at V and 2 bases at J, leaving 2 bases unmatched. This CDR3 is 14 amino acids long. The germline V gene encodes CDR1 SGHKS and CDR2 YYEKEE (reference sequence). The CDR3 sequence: CASSLASGTYEQYF. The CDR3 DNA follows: TGTGCCAGCAGCTTGGCTAGCGGAACCTACGAGCAGTACTTC. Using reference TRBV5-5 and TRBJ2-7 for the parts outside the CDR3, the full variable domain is DAGVTQSPTHLIKTRGQQVTLRCSPISGHKSVSWYQQVLGQGPQFIFQYYEKEERGRGNFPDRFSARQFPNYSSELNVNALLLGDSALYLCASSLASGTYEQYFGPGTRLTVT.

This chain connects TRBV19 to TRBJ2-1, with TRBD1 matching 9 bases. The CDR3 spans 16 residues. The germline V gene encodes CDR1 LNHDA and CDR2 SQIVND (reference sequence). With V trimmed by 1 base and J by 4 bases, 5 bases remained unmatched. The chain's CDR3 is CASSIGGTGRYNEQFF. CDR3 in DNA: TGTGCCAGTAGTATAGGGGGGACAGGGAGGTACAATGAGCAGTTCTTC.

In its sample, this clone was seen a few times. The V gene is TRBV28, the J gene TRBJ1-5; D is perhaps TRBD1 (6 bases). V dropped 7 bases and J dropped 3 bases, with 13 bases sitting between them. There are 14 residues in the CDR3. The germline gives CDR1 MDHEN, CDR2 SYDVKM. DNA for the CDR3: TGTGCCAGCACCCAAGGGGGTTACAATCAGCCCCAGCATTTT. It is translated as CASTQGGYNQPQHF. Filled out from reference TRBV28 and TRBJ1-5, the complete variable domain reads DVKVTQSSRYLVKRTGEKVFLECVQDMDHENMFWYRQDPGLGLRLIYFSYDVKMKEKGDIPEGYSVSREKKERFSLILESASTNQTSMYLCASTQGGYNQPQHFGDGTRLSIL.

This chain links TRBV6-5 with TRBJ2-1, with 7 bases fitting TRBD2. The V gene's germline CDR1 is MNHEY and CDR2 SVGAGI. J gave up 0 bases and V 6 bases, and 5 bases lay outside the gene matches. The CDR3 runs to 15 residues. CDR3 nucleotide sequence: TGTGCCAGCAGGGTCCTAGCGGCCTCCTACAATGAGCAGTTCTTC. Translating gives CASRVLAASYNEQFF.

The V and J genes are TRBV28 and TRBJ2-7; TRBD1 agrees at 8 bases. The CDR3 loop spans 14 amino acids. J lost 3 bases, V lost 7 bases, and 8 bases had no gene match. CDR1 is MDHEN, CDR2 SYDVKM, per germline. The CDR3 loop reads CASTSQGAIYEQYF. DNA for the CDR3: TGTGCCAGCACATCTCAGGGGGCGATCTACGAGCAGTACTTC.

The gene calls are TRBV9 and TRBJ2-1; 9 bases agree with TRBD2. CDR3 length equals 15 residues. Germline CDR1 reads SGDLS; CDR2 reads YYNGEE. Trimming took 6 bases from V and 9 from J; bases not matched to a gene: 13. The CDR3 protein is CASTAGLAGSGEQFF. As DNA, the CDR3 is TGTGCCAGCACCGCGGGGCTAGCGGGATCGGGTGAGCAGTTCTTC.

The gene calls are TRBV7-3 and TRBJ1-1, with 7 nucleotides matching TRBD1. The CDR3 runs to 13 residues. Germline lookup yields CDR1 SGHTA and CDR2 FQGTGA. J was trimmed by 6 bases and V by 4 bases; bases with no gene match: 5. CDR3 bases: TGTGCCAGCAGCTGCACAGGGGACCCTGAAGCTTTCTTT. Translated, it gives CASSCTGDPEAFF.

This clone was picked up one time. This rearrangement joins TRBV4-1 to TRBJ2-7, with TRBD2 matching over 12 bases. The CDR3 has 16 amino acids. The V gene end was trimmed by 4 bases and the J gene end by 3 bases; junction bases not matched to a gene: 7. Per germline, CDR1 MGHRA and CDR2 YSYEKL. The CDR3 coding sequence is TGCGCCAGCAGCCGGCAGACTAGCGGGGGTTTCTACGAGCAGTACTTC. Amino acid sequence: CASSRQTSGGFYEQYF.

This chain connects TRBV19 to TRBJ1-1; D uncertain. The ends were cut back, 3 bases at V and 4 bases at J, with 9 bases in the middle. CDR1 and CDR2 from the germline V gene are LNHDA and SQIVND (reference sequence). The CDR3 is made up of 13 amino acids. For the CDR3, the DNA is TGTGCCAGTAGTATCGACATAACCACTGAAGCTTTCTTT. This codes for CASSIDITTEAFF.